Listed below are T cell receptor beta chains from one sample, sequenced in a study of T cell responses to AZD1222 COVID-19 vaccine. This table comes from immunoSEQ multiplex PCR, and its TCRdb copy is limited to in-frame clones, with some not included. This sample has approximately 170,000 clones; roughly 92% occur once, and the top ten carry under 6%. The sequences come from peripheral blood, collected 28 days after the second AZD1222 dose. All receptors come from an adult who received the AZD1222 COVID-19 vaccine. CDR3s include the opening cysteine and the closing phenylalanine or tryptophan.

V | CDR3
TRBV6-2/TRBV6-3 | CASSQGPGTGGNKYQPQHF
TRBV20-1 | CSAREGWDSQF
TRBV2 | CASSEARGLAGQNEQFF
TRBV28 | CASENQGLITDTQYF
TRBV5-6 | CASSLPGYEQYF
TRBV5-1 | CASSRSLAGGQGGELFF
TRBV2 | CASSKGGGLRTEAFF
TRBV10-2 | CASRRLATNEKLFF
TRBV28 | CASSLEGSYGYTF
TRBV30 | CAWKGGGNTEAFF
TRBV13 | CASSLGGAIYEQYF
TRBV7-9 | CASSLTLGANTEAFF
TRBV15 | CATSRVRAGGELFF
TRBV5-4 | CASSLGDRNTEAFF
TRBV19 | CASSIWAGRYEQYF
TRBV2 | CASSGHPGLVHQYF
TRBV2 | CASSGDSYQPQHF
TRBV5-5 | CASSVAPRQPQHF
TRBV5-4 | CASSFDVAANSPLHF
TRBV5-1 | CASSSPPSGLGYEQFF
TRBV18 | CASSRGTGKGGTEAFF
TRBV15 | CATSTRDRGISGNTIYF
TRBV7-2 | CASSLGGGAGGPRGDTQYF
TRBV2 | CASSYRREKLFF
TRBV4-1 | CASSPGGGEQFF
TRBV15 | CATSRKTGDTEAFF
TRBV7-2 | CASSSINLAGVIDEQYF
TRBV6-6 | CASSLQGTAVSGNTIYF
TRBV18 | CASSLSGQGVLGYTF
TRBV6-2/TRBV6-3 | CASSWAGGNEQFF
TRBV4-2 | CASSQATVSSYGYTF
TRBV7-9 | CASSLGQLNEKLFF
TRBV28 | CASSLWIAGTQGDTQYF
TRBV28 | CASSFPVSGNTEAFF
TRBV11-1 | CASPRDRSCTEAFF
TRBV5-1 | CASSLTESGANVLTF
TRBV24-1 | CATSDGLAGGQSGGANVLTF
TRBV9 | CASSVGDQSSYNSPLHF
TRBV15 | CATSTPARAIQETQYF
TRBV19 | CASSIVGSSYEQYF
TRBV27 | CASSYPPSDTQYF
TRBV21-1 | CASSKALVTSCVGEQFF
TRBV7-8 | CASSFQGWGYGYTF
TRBV6-5 | CASSYGQSSRAFF
TRBV6-6 | CASQRTLAGANGELFF
TRBV3-1/TRBV3-2 | CASSLGHLNTEAFF
TRBV4-1 | CASSSPGQGARGYTF